This T cell receptor beta chain was observed in a study of CD4 and CD8 cells across lung adenocarcinoma regions. This clonotype occurred a few times. This CDR3 spans 16 amino acids. Germline V lookup: CDR1 MNHEY, CDR2 SMNVEV (reference sequence). Trimming left V 5 bases short and J 3 bases short, with 17 bases between. Samples came from patients with localized non-small cell lung adenocarcinoma. TCRdb itself ran the PCR reads through MiXCR, one entry per CDR3 protein. This table has about 19,000 distinct CDR3 sequences, 46% appearing once. This receptor was obtained from a male donor with lung adenocarcinoma. The CD4 and CD8 labels of this study may be unreliable. The sequenced sample was CD4+ T cells from the margin of a lung tumor. This chain links TRBV27 with TRBJ2-4, with a possible D match to TRBD1 (5 bases). Here the CDR3 reads CASSPDRGADKNIQYF. The DNA for the CDR3 is TGTGCCAGCAGTCCCGATAGGGGCGCGGACAAAAACATTCAGTACTTC.